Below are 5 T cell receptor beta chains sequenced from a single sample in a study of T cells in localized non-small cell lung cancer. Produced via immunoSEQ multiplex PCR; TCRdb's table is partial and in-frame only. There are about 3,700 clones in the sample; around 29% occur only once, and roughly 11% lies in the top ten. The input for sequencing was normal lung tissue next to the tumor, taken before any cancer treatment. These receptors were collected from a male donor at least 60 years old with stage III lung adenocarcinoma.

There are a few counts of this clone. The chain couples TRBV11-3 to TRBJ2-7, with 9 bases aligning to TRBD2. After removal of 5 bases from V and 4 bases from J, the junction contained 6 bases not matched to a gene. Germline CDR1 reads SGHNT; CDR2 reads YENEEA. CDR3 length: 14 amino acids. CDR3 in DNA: TGTGCCAGCAGCCCCGGGACTAGCAGGTACGAGCAGTACTTC. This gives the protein CASSPGTSRYEQYF. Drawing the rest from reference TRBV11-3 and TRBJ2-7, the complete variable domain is EAGVVQSPRYKIIEKKQPVAFWCNPISGHNTLYWYLQNLGQGPELLIRYENEEAVDDSQLPKDRFSAERLKGVDSTLKIQPAELGDSAVYLCASSPGTSRYEQYFGPGTRLTVT.

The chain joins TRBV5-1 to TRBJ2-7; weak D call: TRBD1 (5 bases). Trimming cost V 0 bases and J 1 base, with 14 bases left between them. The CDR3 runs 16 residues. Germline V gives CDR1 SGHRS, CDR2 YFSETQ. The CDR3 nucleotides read TGCGCCAGCAGCTTGGAGGTAGCCAGGGTATCCTACGAGCAGTACTTC. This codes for CASSLEVARVSYEQYF.

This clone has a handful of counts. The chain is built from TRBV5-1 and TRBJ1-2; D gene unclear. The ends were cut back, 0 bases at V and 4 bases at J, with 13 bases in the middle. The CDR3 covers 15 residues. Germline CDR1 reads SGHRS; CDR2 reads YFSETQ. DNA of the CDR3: TGCGCCAGCAGCTTGGACAGTAAAGTACTCTATGGCTACACCTTC. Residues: CASSLDSKVLYGYTF.

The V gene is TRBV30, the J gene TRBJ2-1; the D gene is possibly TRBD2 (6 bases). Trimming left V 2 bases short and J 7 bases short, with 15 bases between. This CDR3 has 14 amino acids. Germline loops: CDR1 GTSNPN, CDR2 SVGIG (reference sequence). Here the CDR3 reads CAWSFQTSRNEQFF. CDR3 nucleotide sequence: TGTGCCTGGAGTTTTCAAACTAGCAGGAATGAGCAGTTCTTC. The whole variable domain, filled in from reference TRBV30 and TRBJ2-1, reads SQTIHQWPATLVQPVGSPLSLECTVEGTSNPNLYWYRQAAGRGLQLLFYSVGIGQISSEVPQNLSASRPQDRQFILSSKKLLLSDSGFYLCAWSFQTSRNEQFFGPGTRLTVL.

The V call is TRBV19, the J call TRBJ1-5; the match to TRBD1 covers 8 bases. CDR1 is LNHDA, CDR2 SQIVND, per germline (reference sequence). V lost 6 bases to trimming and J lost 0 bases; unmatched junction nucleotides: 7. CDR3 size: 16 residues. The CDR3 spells CASRPGTGYSNQPQHF. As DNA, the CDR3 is TGTGCCAGTAGACCGGGGACAGGTTATAGCAATCAGCCCCAGCATTTT.